This T cell receptor beta chain comes out of a study of CXCR3-negative and CXCR3-positive naive CD8 T cells. Germline CDR1 reads SGHRS; CDR2 reads YFSETQ. This CDR3 comprises 15 residues. UMI-labeled TRB cDNA libraries were prepared by 5' RACE. TCRdb re-called the 5' RACE reads and shows each CDR3 protein once, DNA omitted. Its listing shows about 92,000 distinct CDR3 sequences. Worth noting for this clonotype: The antigen remains undetermined.

Study-level results: CXCR3-positive naive cells carried more hydrophobic TRB CDR3s than CXCR3-negative naive cells did. Within a donor, both naive subsets shared TRBV-TRBJ usage, unlike memory cells.

Definition of naive CD8+ T cells rested on a CD45RO-CCR7+CD27+CD95- profile. V and J are TRBV5-1 and TRBJ2-3; the D call of TRBD1 rests on TCRdb alone, since no DNA is present to check it. The TCR originated in a human donor in good health. Some clones in this sample may be carry-over from other donors' samples. Sequencing was done on a sample of naive CXCR3- CD8+ T cells from blood. Indicated subset: CD45RO-CCR7+CD27+CD95- naive CD8+ T cells lacking CXCR3 (TNR3-). The chain's CDR3 is CASSLDTGGIDTQYF.